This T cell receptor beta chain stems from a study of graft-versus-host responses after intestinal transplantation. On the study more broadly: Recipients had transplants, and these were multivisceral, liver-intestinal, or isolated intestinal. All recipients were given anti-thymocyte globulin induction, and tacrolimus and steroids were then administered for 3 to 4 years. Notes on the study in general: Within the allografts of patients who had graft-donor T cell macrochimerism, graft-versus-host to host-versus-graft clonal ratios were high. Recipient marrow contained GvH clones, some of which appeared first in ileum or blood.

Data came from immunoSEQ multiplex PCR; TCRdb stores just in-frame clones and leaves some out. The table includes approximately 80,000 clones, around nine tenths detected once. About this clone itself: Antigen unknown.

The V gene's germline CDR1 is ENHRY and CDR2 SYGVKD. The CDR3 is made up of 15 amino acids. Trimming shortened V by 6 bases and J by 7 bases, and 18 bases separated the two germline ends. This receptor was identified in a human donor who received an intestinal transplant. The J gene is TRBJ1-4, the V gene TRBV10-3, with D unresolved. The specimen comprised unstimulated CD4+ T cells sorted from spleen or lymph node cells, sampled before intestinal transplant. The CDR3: CAISGSRVGVEKLFF. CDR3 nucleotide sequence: TGTGCCATCAGCGGGTCGAGGGTAGGCGTTGAAAAACTGTTTTTT.